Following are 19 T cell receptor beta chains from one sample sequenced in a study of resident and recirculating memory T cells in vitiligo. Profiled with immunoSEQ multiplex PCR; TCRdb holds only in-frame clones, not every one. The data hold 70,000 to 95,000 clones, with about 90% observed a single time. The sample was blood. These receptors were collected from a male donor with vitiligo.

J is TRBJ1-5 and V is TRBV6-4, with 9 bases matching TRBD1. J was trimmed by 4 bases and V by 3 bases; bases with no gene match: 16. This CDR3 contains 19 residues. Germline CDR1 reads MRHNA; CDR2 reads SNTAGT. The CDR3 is CASSESPQGAKDSNQPQHF. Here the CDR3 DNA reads TGTGCCAGCAGTGAAAGCCCACAGGGGGCGAAGGATTCGAATCAGCCCCAGCATTTT.

Here the CDR3 reads CASSQLSGSYYNEQFF. The CDR3 DNA reads as TGCGCCAGCAGCCAGCTTAGCGGGTCCTACTACAATGAGCAGTTCTTC. The chain is built from TRBV4-3 and TRBJ2-1; 7 bases line up with TRBD2. The CDR3 consists of 16 residues. The trim removed 3 bases at V and 3 bases at J, leaving 8 bases unmatched. The germline gives CDR1 LGHNA, CDR2 YSLEER.

CDR3 sequence reads: CASSSRQGDPYEQYF. The CDR3 DNA follows: TGTGCCAGCAGTTCCCGACAGGGGGACCCCTACGAGCAGTACTTC. The rearrangement uses TRBV27 and TRBJ2-7, with 9 bases lining up with TRBD1. Germline CDR1 is MNHEY and CDR2 is SMNVEV (reference sequence). The CDR3 is 15 amino acids. Trimming removed 4 bases from V and 2 bases from J; junction bases left unmatched: 6.

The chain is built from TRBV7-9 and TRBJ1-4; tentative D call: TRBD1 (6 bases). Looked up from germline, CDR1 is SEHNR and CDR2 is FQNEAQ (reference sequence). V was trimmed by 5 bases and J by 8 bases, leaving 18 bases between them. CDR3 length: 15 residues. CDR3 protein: CASSTTGKGREKLFF. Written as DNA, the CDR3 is TGTGCCAGCAGCACAACAGGGAAGGGTCGAGAAAAACTGTTTTTT.

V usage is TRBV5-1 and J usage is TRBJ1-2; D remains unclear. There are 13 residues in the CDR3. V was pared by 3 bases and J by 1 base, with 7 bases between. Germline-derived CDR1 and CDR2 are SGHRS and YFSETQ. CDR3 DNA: TGCGCCAGCAGCTCCAGACTTAACTATGGCTACACCTTC. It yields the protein CASSSRLNYGYTF.

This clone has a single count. DNA of the CDR3: TGTGCCAGCAGTGAGTCGTTGCTAGCGGATTACACAGATACGCAGTATTTT. Translated, it gives CASSESLLADYTDTQYF. The chain recombines TRBV2 with TRBJ2-3; 7 bases line up with TRBD2. Germline assignment: CDR1 SNHLY and CDR2 FYNNEI. After removal of 3 bases from V and 2 bases from J, the junction contained 11 bases not matched to a gene. The CDR3 is made up of 17 amino acids.

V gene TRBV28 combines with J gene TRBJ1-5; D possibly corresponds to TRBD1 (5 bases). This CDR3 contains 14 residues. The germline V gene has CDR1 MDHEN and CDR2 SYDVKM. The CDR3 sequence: CPGQGVESNQPQHF. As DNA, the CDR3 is TGTCCAGGACAAGGAGTCGAGAGCAATCAGCCCCAGCATTTT.

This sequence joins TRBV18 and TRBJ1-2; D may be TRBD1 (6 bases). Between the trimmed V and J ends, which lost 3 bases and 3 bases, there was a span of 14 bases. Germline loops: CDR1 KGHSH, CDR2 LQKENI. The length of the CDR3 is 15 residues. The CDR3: CASSPPSPGDYGYTF. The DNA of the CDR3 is TGTGCCAGCTCACCCCCTTCCCCAGGGGACTATGGCTACACCTTC.

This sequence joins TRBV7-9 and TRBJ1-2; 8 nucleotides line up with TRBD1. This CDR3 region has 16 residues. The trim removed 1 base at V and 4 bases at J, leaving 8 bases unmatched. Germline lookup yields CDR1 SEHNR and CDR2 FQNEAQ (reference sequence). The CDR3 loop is CASSLEDRETSYGYTF. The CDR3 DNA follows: TGTGCCAGCAGCTTAGAGGACAGGGAGACTTCCTATGGCTACACCTTC.

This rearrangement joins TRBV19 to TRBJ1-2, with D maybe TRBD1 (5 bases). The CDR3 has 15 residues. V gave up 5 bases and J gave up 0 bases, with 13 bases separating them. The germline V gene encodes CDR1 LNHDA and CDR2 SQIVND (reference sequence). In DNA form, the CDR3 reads TGTGCCAGTAGTTGGACACCTCGGGCTAACTATGGCTACACCTTC. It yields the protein CASSWTPRANYGYTF.

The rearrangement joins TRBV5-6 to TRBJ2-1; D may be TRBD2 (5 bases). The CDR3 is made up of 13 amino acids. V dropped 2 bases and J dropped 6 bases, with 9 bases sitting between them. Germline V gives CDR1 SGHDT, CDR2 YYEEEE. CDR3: CASSFGSGNEQFF. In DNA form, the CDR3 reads TGTGCCAGCAGCTTCGGAAGCGGCAATGAGCAGTTCTTC. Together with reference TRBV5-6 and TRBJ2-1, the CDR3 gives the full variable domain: DAGVTQSPTHLIKTRGQQVTLRCSPKSGHDTVSWYQQALGQGPQFIFQYYEEEERQRGNFPDRFSGHQFPNYSSELNVNALLLGDSALYLCASSFGSGNEQFFGPGTRLTVL.

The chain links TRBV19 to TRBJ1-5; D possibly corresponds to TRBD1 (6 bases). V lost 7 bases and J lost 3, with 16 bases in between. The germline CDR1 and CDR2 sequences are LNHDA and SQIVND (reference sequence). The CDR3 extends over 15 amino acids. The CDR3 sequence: CASKQGSGDNQPQHF. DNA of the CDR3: TGTGCCAGTAAGCAGGGGTCAGGGGACAATCAGCCCCAGCATTTT. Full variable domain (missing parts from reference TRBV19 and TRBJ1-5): DGGITQSPKYLFRKEGQNVTLSCEQNLNHDAMYWYRQDPGQGLRLIYYSQIVNDFQKGDIAEGYSVSREKKESFPLTVTSAQKNPTAFYLCASKQGSGDNQPQHFGDGTRLSIL.

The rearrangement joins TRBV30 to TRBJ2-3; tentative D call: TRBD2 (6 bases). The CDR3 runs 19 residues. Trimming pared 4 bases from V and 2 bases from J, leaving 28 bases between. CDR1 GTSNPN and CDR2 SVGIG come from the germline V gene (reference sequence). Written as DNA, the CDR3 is TGTGCCTGGAATTTAGAGGTTAGTCCGGTAGCGGCTCCCACAGATACGCAGTATTTT. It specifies CAWNLEVSPVAAPTDTQYF.

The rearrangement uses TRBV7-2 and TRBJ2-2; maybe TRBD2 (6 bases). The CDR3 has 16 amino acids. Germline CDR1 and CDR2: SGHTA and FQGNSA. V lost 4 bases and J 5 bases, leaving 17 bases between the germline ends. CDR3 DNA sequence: TGTGCCAGCAGCTCCGATCTGGGGGGTCAGACCGGGGAGCTGTTTTTT. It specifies CASSSDLGGQTGELFF.

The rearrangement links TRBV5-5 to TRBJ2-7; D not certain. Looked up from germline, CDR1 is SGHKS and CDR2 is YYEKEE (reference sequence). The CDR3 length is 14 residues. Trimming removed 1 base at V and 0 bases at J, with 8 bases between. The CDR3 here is CASSLRSGSYEQYF. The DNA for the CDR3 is TGTGCCAGCAGCTTGAGGAGTGGCTCCTACGAGCAGTACTTC.

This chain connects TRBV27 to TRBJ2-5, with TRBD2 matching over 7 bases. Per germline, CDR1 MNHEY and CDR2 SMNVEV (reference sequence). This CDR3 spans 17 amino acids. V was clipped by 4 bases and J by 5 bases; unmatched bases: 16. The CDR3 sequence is CASSSITPRGRAETQYF. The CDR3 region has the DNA TGTGCCAGCAGTTCCATTACCCCGCGTGGGAGGGCCGAGACCCAGTACTTC.

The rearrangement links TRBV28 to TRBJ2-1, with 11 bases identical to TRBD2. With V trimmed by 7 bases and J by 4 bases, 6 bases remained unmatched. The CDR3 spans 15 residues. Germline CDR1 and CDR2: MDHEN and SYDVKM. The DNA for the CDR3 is TGTGCCAGCACGTCACTAGCGGGAGTTTACAATGAGCAGTTCTTC. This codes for CASTSLAGVYNEQFF.

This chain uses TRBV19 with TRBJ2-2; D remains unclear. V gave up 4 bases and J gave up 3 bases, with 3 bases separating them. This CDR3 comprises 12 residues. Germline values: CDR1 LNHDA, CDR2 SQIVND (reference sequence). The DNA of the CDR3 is TGTGCCAGTAGTACTCACACCGGGGAGCTGTTTTTT. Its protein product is CASSTHTGELFF. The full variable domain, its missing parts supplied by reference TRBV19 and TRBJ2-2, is DGGITQSPKYLFRKEGQNVTLSCEQNLNHDAMYWYRQDPGQGLRLIYYSQIVNDFQKGDIAEGYSVSREKKESFPLTVTSAQKNPTAFYLCASSTHTGELFFGEGSRLTVL.

Here the CDR3 reads CASSRTGISNQPQHF. CDR3 nucleotide sequence: TGTGCCAGCAGCAGGACAGGGATTAGCAATCAGCCCCAGCATTTT. V and J are TRBV6-5 and TRBJ1-5, with 8 bases lining up with TRBD1. CDR1 is MNHEY, CDR2 SVGAGI, per germline. The trim removed 6 bases at V and 0 bases at J, leaving 4 bases unmatched. CDR3 size: 15 residues.